The text below deals with one T cell receptor (beta chain). TCRdb's table, derived via immunoSEQ multiplex PCR, lists solely in-frame clones and lacks some. The profile shows more than 80,000 clones, around 80% of them singletons. The CDR3 has 14 amino acids. V lost 5 bases and J 5 bases, leaving 15 bases between the germline ends. Germline V gene data show CDR1 as MDHEN and CDR2 as SYDVKM. These data belong to a study of blood T cell repertoires in COVID-19. The TCR was taken from an older man with COVID-19, enrolled during active disease. V usage is TRBV28 and J usage is TRBJ2-5, with D possibly matching TRBD2 (7 bases). The sequenced sample was peripheral blood. The CDR3 region is CASSPGGGRETQYF. The CDR3, as DNA: TGTGCCAGCAGTCCTGGGGGGGGCAGGGAGACCCAGTACTTC.